The 32 T cell receptor beta chains below all came from one sample that was sequenced in a study of post-analysis software for immune sequencing data (dated by TCRdb to the mid-2010s). The paper's findings and limits, for the study overall: Significantly higher frequencies in patients than in controls were found for a handful of TRBV segments, including TRBV5-6, TRBV5-1 and TRBV20-1.

Antigen specificity for these receptors is unknown. Receptor libraries were prepared by PCR. TCRdb records Illumina HiSeq 2500 as the sequencer. To reduce PCR and sequencing biases, unique molecular identifiers were built into the TCR beta cDNA libraries. In-frame beta chains were kept once TCRdb had trimmed the public reads at Q25 with fastp and called clones with MiXCR. Duplicate CDR3 protein sequences are folded into a single record with the most common DNA and genes. The sample includes roughly 870,000 distinct CDR3 sequences, with approximately 57% observed a single time. The ten largest clonotypes hold about 4.5% of the sample. Source material: blood. Every receptor here comes from a girl aged 5 to 17 with multiple sclerosis.

The chain has TRBV7-2 and TRBJ2-1, with 11 positions matching TRBD2. Germline V gene data show CDR1 as SGHTA and CDR2 as FQGNSA. Unmatched junction bases numbered 11, after V lost 6 bases and J lost 7 bases. The CDR3 runs 16 residues. The CDR3 sequence is CASRPTRLAGRNEQFF. The CDR3 DNA is TGTGCCAGCAGACCGACCCGACTAGCGGGACGGAATGAGCAGTTCTTC.

J is TRBJ1-5 and V is TRBV12-3 or TRBV12-4; the D gene is possibly TRBD1 (6 bases). Between the trimmed V and J ends, which lost 6 bases and 3 bases, there was a span of 18 bases. This CDR3 has 16 amino acids. The chain's CDR3 is CASSRGEGGANQPQHF. CDR3 sequence (DNA): TGTGCCAGCAGCAGAGGGGAGGGGGGCGCCAATCAGCCCCAGCATTTT.

The V and J genes are TRBV3-1 and TRBJ2-1; a possible D gene is TRBD2 (5 bases). Germline V CDR1 and CDR2: LGHDT, YNNKEL (reference sequence). V was pared by 4 bases and J by 10 bases, with 17 bases between. The CDR3 is made up of 14 amino acids. The CDR3 coding sequence is TGTGCCAGCAGCCCCCGGGAAGGCCGTTGGGAGCAGTTCTTC. It specifies CASSPREGRWEQFF.

A few counts support this clonotype. This rearrangement joins TRBV7-2 to TRBJ2-4; no clear D. The CDR3 loop spans 15 amino acids. The germline V gene encodes CDR1 SGHTA and CDR2 FQGNSA. V gave up 5 bases and J gave up 8 bases, with 19 bases separating them. CDR3: CASSARGVAPHIQYF. The CDR3, as DNA: TGTGCCAGCAGCGCCCGTGGCGTAGCCCCGCACATTCAGTACTTC.

A few counts support this clonotype. This chain connects TRBV6-5 to TRBJ2-1; tentatively, D is TRBD1 (5 bases). This CDR3 comprises 13 residues. The V gene's germline CDR1 is MNHEY and CDR2 SVGAGI. The V end was cut by 8 bases, the J end by 0 bases, with 8 bases between. The chain's CDR3 is CASRGASYNEQFF. In nucleotides, the CDR3 is TGTGCCAGCCGTGGGGCCTCCTACAATGAGCAGTTCTTC.

The chain is built from TRBV5-1 and TRBJ2-7; 7 nucleotides agree with TRBD1. TRBJ2-5 matches the DNA end more closely, so the J call is doubtful. CDR3 length equals 14 residues. Germline CDR1 is SGHRS and CDR2 is YFSETQ. In DNA form, the CDR3 reads TGCGCCAGCAGCCAGGGACAGCCGAGCGAGACCCAGTACTTC. Its translation is CASSQGQPSETQYF.

The chain employs TRBV24-1 and TRBJ1-2; 8 bases are a match to TRBD1. The CDR3 spans 14 residues. Germline V CDR1 and CDR2: KGHDR, SFDVKD. J was trimmed by 5 bases and V by 7 bases; bases with no gene match: 8. The CDR3 reads CATRDPTGVYGYTF. The CDR3 DNA follows: TGTGCCACCAGGGACCCGACAGGGGTATATGGCTACACCTTC.

The chain couples TRBV7-6 to TRBJ2-1; 7 nucleotides align to TRBD2. V trimming: 1 base; J trimming: 4 bases; junction bases outside the gene matches: 10. Germline values: CDR1 SGHVS, CDR2 FNYEAQ. This CDR3 has 17 residues. The CDR3 DNA is TGTGCCAGCAGCTTAGAGCCAACTAGCGCCTCGTACAATGAGCAGTTCTTC. This codes for CASSLEPTSASYNEQFF.

The J gene is TRBJ1-4, the V gene TRBV29-1, with TRBD1 matching 8 bases. The CDR3 runs to 13 residues. V shed 7 bases, J shed 7 bases, and the junction held 8 bases outside the gene matches. Germline V gene sequence: CDR1 SQVTM, CDR2 ANQGSEA. The chain's CDR3 is CSASGTGSEKLFF. As DNA, the CDR3 is TGCAGCGCCTCCGGGACAGGCTCTGAAAAACTGTTTTTT.

The rearrangement joins TRBV5-1 to TRBJ2-1; 7 positions match TRBD2. This CDR3 region has 14 residues. Germline-derived CDR1 and CDR2 are SGHRS and YFSETQ. J lost 6 bases, V lost 4 bases, and 7 bases had no gene match. CDR3 sequence (DNA): TGCGCCAGCAGCGGGAGGACTAGAACCAATGAGCAGTTCTTC. It translates to CASSGRTRTNEQFF. Supplemented by reference TRBV5-1 and TRBJ2-1, the full variable domain reads KAGVTQTPRYLIKTRGQQVTLSCSPISGHRSVSWYQQTPGQGLQFLFEYFSETQRNKGNFPGRFSGRQFSNSRSEMNVSTLELGDSALYLCASSGRTRTNEQFFGPGTRLTVL.

The CDR3 sequence is CASIRTFSDYGYTF. DNA of the CDR3: TGTGCCAGCATTCGGACTTTCAGCGACTATGGCTACACCTTC. This chain joins TRBV6-1 and TRBJ1-2; no clear D gene. The CDR3 has 14 residues. Germline V gene sequence: CDR1 MNHNS, CDR2 SASEGT. V gave up 7 bases and J gave up 3 bases, with 15 bases separating them.

This clonotype turned up a few times. The V call is TRBV21-1, the J call TRBJ2-6. TRBV21-1 is reported as a pseudogene. The CDR3 consists of 19 residues. In nucleotides, the CDR3 is TGTGCCAGCAGCAAACTAGGTGGAACCACATCGTCTGGGGCCAACGTCCTGACTTTC. Translated, it gives CASSKLGGTTSSGANVLTF.

The chain joins TRBV7-2 to TRBJ2-1, with 10 bases that match TRBD2. The CDR3 spans 14 residues. Germline CDR1 is SGHTA and CDR2 is FQGNSA. Unmatched junction bases numbered 6, after V lost 1 base and J lost 12 bases. This chain's CDR3 is CASSLGGLAFGQFF. CDR3 coding DNA: TGTGCCAGCAGCTTAGGGGGACTAGCGTTTGGGCAGTTCTTC.

This clonotype has just a few counts. A much bigger clone sits one base away, suggesting this may be a read error. CDR3 nucleotide sequence: TGCGCCAGCAGCTTGGGGGACAGTGGCTACGAGCAGTACTTC. Translated: CASSLGDSGYEQYF. V and J are TRBV5-1 and TRBJ2-5; 7 bases line up with TRBD1. Matching the DNA end better, TRBJ2-7 makes the J call doubtful. CDR1 is SGHRS, CDR2 YFSETQ, per germline. This CDR3 is 14 amino acids long.

The rearrangement links TRBV7-2 to TRBJ2-6, with no clear D. V gave up 3 bases and J gave up 1 base, with 10 bases separating them. The CDR3 consists of 16 residues. CDR1 is SGHTA and CDR2 is FQGNSA in the germline V gene. The CDR3 reads CASSFQPNSGANVLTF. The DNA for the CDR3 is TGTGCCAGCAGCTTCCAGCCTAATTCTGGGGCCAACGTCCTGACTTTC.

This clonotype turned up a few times. The rearrangement links TRBV4-2 to TRBJ1-1, with a possible D match to TRBD1 (6 bases). This CDR3 has 15 amino acids. V gave up 4 bases and J gave up 2 bases, with 14 bases separating them. Germline V gene sequence: CDR1 LGHNA, CDR2 YNFKEQ. The DNA for the CDR3 is TGTGCCAGCAGCCGCGAAGGACAGCCAAACACTGAAGCTTTCTTT. Amino acid sequence: CASSREGQPNTEAFF.

The rearrangement uses TRBV5-1 and TRBJ1-2, with TRBD1 matching 7 bases. Unmatched junction bases numbered 9, after V lost 0 bases and J lost 10 bases. CDR1 SGHRS and CDR2 YFSETQ come from the germline V gene. This CDR3 is 14 amino acids long. The CDR3 region has the DNA TGCGCCAGCAGCTTGGGGACAGGTGGCGGTTCCTACACCTTC. This translates into CASSLGTGGGSYTF.

The chain links TRBV3-1 to TRBJ2-7, with D perhaps TRBD1 or TRBD2 (5 bases each). Trimming cost V 5 bases and J 8 bases, with 16 bases left between them. Germline CDR1 LGHDT, CDR2 YNNKEL (reference sequence). The CDR3 loop spans 13 amino acids. The DNA for the CDR3 is TGTGCCAGCAGCTGGGACGTCTCGGGTAAGCAGTACTTC. This sequence encodes CASSWDVSGKQYF.

The CDR3 sequence is CASRSQSGSTYEQFF. The CDR3 region has the DNA TGTGCCAGCAGGTCCCAGTCGGGGTCTACCTACGAGCAGTTCTTC. This sequence joins TRBV12-3 or TRBV12-4 and TRBJ2-1; perhaps TRBD2 as D (5 bases). Trimming cost V 6 bases and J 10 bases, with 22 bases left between them. The CDR3 covers 15 residues.

The chain uses TRBV6-5 and TRBJ1-1; TRBD1 is a possible D gene (5 bases). V lost 9 bases and J lost 6, with 8 bases in between. The length of the CDR3 is 10 residues. Germline-derived CDR1 and CDR2 are MNHEY and SVGAGI. The DNA for the CDR3 is TGTGCCAGTGGGGCAGCTGAAGCTTTCTTT. It translates to CASGAAEAFF.

The rearrangement joins TRBV3-1 to TRBJ2-7; the match to TRBD1 covers 12 bases. The V segment lost 3 bases and the J segment 2 bases; nucleotides outside the gene matches: 2. Germline assignment: CDR1 LGHDT and CDR2 YNNKEL (reference sequence). This CDR3 has 15 residues. CDR3 in DNA: TGTGCCAGCAGCCAGGGGACAGGGGGCACCTACGAGCAGTACTTC. Protein product: CASSQGTGGTYEQYF.

J is TRBJ2-5 and V is TRBV5-1; TRBD2 matches at 7 bases. This CDR3 region has 16 residues. V was pared by 1 base and J by 1 base, with 7 bases of the junction left unmatched. The germline CDR1 and CDR2 sequences are SGHRS and YFSETQ. CDR3 protein: CASSLLGGGPQETQYF. For the CDR3, the DNA is TGCGCCAGCAGCTTGCTGGGCGGGGGTCCCCAAGAGACCCAGTACTTC.

The V and J genes are TRBV12-3 or TRBV12-4 and TRBJ2-7; the D gene is possibly TRBD2 (5 bases). The ends were cut back, 3 bases at V and 3 bases at J, with 9 bases in the middle. The CDR3 is 13 amino acids. DNA of the CDR3: TGTGCCAGCAGTTTCGGAGGTTTCTACGAGCAGTACTTC. Amino acids: CASSFGGFYEQYF.

The gene calls are TRBV12-3 or TRBV12-4 and TRBJ2-4; D not certain. The CDR3 totals 14 residues. With 6 bases removed from V and 1 base from J, the gap between germline ends came to 10 bases. This CDR3 reads CASSSIAAKNIQYF. DNA for the CDR3: TGTGCCAGCAGCTCGATTGCTGCCAAAAACATTCAGTACTTC.

The V call is TRBV11-2, the J call TRBJ2-5; the D call may be TRBD1 or TRBD2 (5 bases each). From germline, CDR1 is SGHAT and CDR2 FQNNGV. The CDR3 spans 15 residues. V was cut by 2 bases and J by 2 bases, with 12 bases left in between. The CDR3 spells CASSLNPGPQETQYF. The CDR3, as DNA: TGTGCCAGCAGCTTAAATCCGGGACCTCAAGAGACCCAGTACTTC.

The rearrangement links TRBV5-1 to TRBJ2-7; D ambiguous. This CDR3 spans 15 amino acids. The ends were cut back, 0 bases at V and 0 bases at J, with 10 bases in the middle. CDR1 SGHRS and CDR2 YFSETQ come from the germline V gene. The CDR3: CASSLGTAISYEQYF. The CDR3 DNA reads TGCGCCAGCAGCTTGGGAACCGCCATCTCCTACGAGCAGTACTTC.

This clonotype was counted a few times. V is TRBV29-1 and J is TRBJ1-1; tentatively, D is TRBD1 (6 bases). The CDR3 contains 14 residues. V was shortened by 3 bases and J by 2 bases, with 13 bases between the two germline ends. Germline CDR1 is SQVTM and CDR2 is ANQGSEA. The CDR3 sequence: CSVEGRQANTEAFF. DNA for the CDR3: TGCAGCGTTGAGGGCCGACAGGCAAACACTGAAGCTTTCTTT.

This clonotype was seen more than once but under ten times. One end of the junction is discordant with germline, which a read error may explain. The rearrangement joins TRBV7-7 to TRBJ2-7, with unresolved D. This CDR3 comprises 13 residues. CDR1 and CDR2 from the germline V gene are SSHAT and FNYEAQ (reference sequence). The CDR3 loop is CASSYFQDYEQYF. CDR3 sequence (DNA): TGTGCTAGCAGCTATTTTCAGGATTACGAGCAGTACTTC.

This clonotype was observed many times. This chain uses TRBV20-1 with TRBJ2-1; 8 bases are a match to TRBD2. CDR3 length: 12 amino acids. With 5 bases clipped from V and 8 bases from J, the junction kept 5 bases outside the gene matches. CDR1 and CDR2 from the germline V gene are DFQATT and SNEGSKA (reference sequence). The CDR3 nucleotides read TGCAGTGCTCCCAGCGGGAGCTATGAGCAGTTCTTC. This gives the protein CSAPSGSYEQFF.

This clonotype was picked up one time. Germline is not matched at one junction end, which may reflect a read error. The chain couples TRBV12-3 or TRBV12-4 to TRBJ1-2; no reliable D call. The CDR3 consists of 12 residues. The CDR3 region has the DNA TGTGCCAGTAGTTTGACACGGTATGGCTACACCTTC. It encodes CASSLTRYGYTF.

This clonotype was seen repeatedly, ten times or more. The chain carries TRBV5-1 and TRBJ1-1; possible D gene TRBD1, 6 bases. The CDR3 extends over 13 amino acids. The ends were cut back, 0 bases at V and 4 bases at J, with 7 bases in the middle. In germline, CDR1 is SGHRS, CDR2 YFSETQ. Here the CDR3 DNA reads TGCGCCAGCAGCTTGGAGGGGGGCACTGAAGCTTTCTTT. The encoded protein is CASSLEGGTEAFF.

In its sample, this clonotype was seen a few times. The chain employs TRBV7-8 and TRBJ2-7; 10 bases agree with TRBD2. CDR1 is SGHVS and CDR2 is FQNEAQ in the germline V gene. The CDR3 runs to 16 residues. J was trimmed by 4 bases and V by 2 bases; bases with no gene match: 8. CDR3 bases: TGTGCCAGCAGCTTAATGGCTAGCGGGAGTGTATACGAGCAGTACTTC. This gives the protein CASSLMASGSVYEQYF.